Each of the 26 T cell receptor beta chains below was sequenced from the same sample in a study of cytomegalovirus exposure and HLA in healthy donors. A multiplex PCR was run with 60 Vbeta primers and 13 Jbeta primers. Sequenced by immunoSEQ multiplex PCR; TCRdb stores in-frame clones only, minus some. The data contain 95,000 to 150,000 clones, around 78% of them singletons. Input material: PBMCs. The receptors derive from a woman in her 30s in good health and CMV-seropositive.

This sequence joins TRBV5-1 and TRBJ1-1; the match to TRBD1 covers 8 bases. V gave up 4 bases and J gave up 7 bases; unmatched junction bases: 9. This CDR3 has 14 residues. The germline gives CDR1 SGHRS, CDR2 YFSETQ. The CDR3 spells CASSARQGFDEAFF. CDR3 nucleotide sequence: TGCGCCAGCAGCGCCAGACAGGGGTTTGATGAAGCTTTCTTT. The entire variable domain, with the rest obtained from reference TRBV5-1 and TRBJ1-1, is as follows: KAGVTQTPRYLIKTRGQQVTLSCSPISGHRSVSWYQQTPGQGLQFLFEYFSETQRNKGNFPGRFSGRQFSNSRSEMNVSTLELGDSALYLCASSARQGFDEAFFGQGTRLTVV.

This chain uses TRBV6-1 with TRBJ2-5; 11 bases map to TRBD1. Near its end, the DNA agrees better with TRBJ2-7, so the J call may be wrong. Germline-derived CDR1 and CDR2 are MNHNS and SASEGT. There are 13 residues in the CDR3. This CDR3 reads CASTGTGGYEQYF. For the CDR3, the DNA is TGTGCCAGCACCGGGACAGGGGGCTACGAGCAGTACTTC.

This chain connects TRBV5-1 to TRBJ1-1; TRBD1 might be the D (5 bases). Germline CDR1 reads SGHRS; CDR2 reads YFSETQ. V lost 4 bases, J lost 0 bases, and 10 bases lay in between. The CDR3 is 14 residues long. The DNA for the CDR3 is TGCGCCAGCAGCCAGGGAAACATGAACACTGAAGCTTTCTTT. Protein sequence: CASSQGNMNTEAFF.

The V and J genes are TRBV2 and TRBJ1-1, with a weak D call TRBD1 (6 bases). The germline gives CDR1 SNHLY, CDR2 FYNNEI. CDR3 length equals 13 residues. V lost 6 bases and J lost 3, with 11 bases in between. CDR3 bases: TGTGCCAGCAGGGAAAACAGGGACACTGAAGCTTTCTTT. Translating gives CASRENRDTEAFF.

Turning to this clone: This specimen includes other DNA sequences encoding the same CDR3. The CDR3 loop is CASSLMSSTDTQYF. As DNA, the CDR3 is TGTGCCAGCAGCTTAATGAGTAGTACAGATACGCAGTATTTT. This chain joins TRBV7-3 and TRBJ2-3; D is ambiguous. CDR1 and CDR2 (germline): SGHTA, FQGTGA. Between the trimmed V and J ends, which lost 1 base and 3 bases, there was a span of 8 bases. This CDR3 contains 14 residues. The full variable domain, with the rest looked up from reference TRBV7-3 and TRBJ2-3, is GAGVSQTPSNKVTEKGKYVELRCDPISGHTALYWYRQSLGQGPEFLIYFQGTGAADDSGLPNDRFFAVRPEGSVSTLKIQRTERGDSAVYLCASSLMSSTDTQYFGPGTRLTVL.

The genes are TRBV5-1 and TRBJ2-3; the match to TRBD2 covers 8 bases. This CDR3 has 15 amino acids. Per the germline V gene, CDR1 is SGHRS and CDR2 is YFSETQ. J gave up 7 bases and V 5 bases, and 12 bases lay outside the gene matches. CDR3 coding DNA: TGCGCCAGCAGTAGGTCCTCCGGGGGGGCGAATACGCAGTATTTT. This translates into CASSRSSGGANTQYF.

J is TRBJ2-3 and V is TRBV9; 10 positions match TRBD1. CDR1 and CDR2 from the germline V gene are SGDLS and YYNGEE. The CDR3 length is 17 residues. V gave up 1 base and J gave up 4 bases; unmatched junction bases: 9. The CDR3: CASSVSPGDRGPDTQYF. The DNA for the CDR3 is TGTGCCAGCAGCGTAAGCCCCGGGGACAGGGGTCCAGATACGCAGTATTTT.

This clone was found a few times. CDR3 nucleotide sequence: TGTGCCAGCTCACCAAAGCGGGGGCGCACAGATACGCAGTATTTT. Translating it yields CASSPKRGRTDTQYF. This chain links TRBV18 with TRBJ2-3; 8 bases align to TRBD2. Losses at the gene ends were 2 bases for V and 1 base for J; bases not matched to a gene: 2. The germline CDR1 and CDR2 sequences are KGHSH and LQKENI. The CDR3 is 15 amino acids. Full variable domain (rest looked up from reference TRBV18 and TRBJ2-3): NAGVMQNPRHLVRRRGQEARLRCSPMKGHSHVYWYRQLPEEGLKFMVYLQKENIIDESGMPKERFSAEFPKEGPSILRIQQVVRGDSAAYFCASSPKRGRTDTQYFGPGTRLTVL.

The chain links TRBV2 to TRBJ1-2, with 10 bases matching TRBD1. Looked up from germline, CDR1 is SNHLY and CDR2 is FYNNEI. The length of the CDR3 is 14 residues. Unmatched junction bases numbered 7, after V lost 8 bases and J lost 4 bases. Written as DNA, the CDR3 is TGTGCCAGCCCTCCGGGACAGGGGTTCTATGGCTACACCTTC. Protein product: CASPPGQGFYGYTF.

Worth noting for this clone: Other DNA sequences within the sample encode an identical CDR3. The rearrangement uses TRBV2 and TRBJ2-5; 8 bases align to TRBD2. With 5 bases clipped from V and 5 bases from J, the junction kept 4 bases outside the gene matches. The germline V gene encodes CDR1 SNHLY and CDR2 FYNNEI. The CDR3 totals 13 residues. CDR3 sequence reads: CASSTGGAETQYF. The CDR3 nucleotides read TGTGCCAGCAGTACGGGGGGGGCGGAGACCCAGTACTTC.

This rearrangement joins TRBV5-6 to TRBJ2-3; 11 nucleotides line up with TRBD2. The CDR3 totals 15 residues. J was trimmed by 6 bases and V by 4 bases; bases with no gene match: 7. Germline CDR1 and CDR2: SGHDT and YYEEEE. The CDR3 region is CASSVPTSGDDTQYF. CDR3 nucleotide sequence: TGTGCCAGCAGCGTCCCGACTAGCGGGGATGATACGCAGTATTTT.

This chain joins TRBV9 and TRBJ1-1, with TRBD1 as a possible D gene (5 bases). The germline V gene encodes CDR1 SGDLS and CDR2 YYNGEE. Trimming pared 0 bases from V and 3 bases from J, leaving 6 bases between. The length of the CDR3 is 13 residues. CDR3 amino acids: CASSVGTHTEAFF. CDR3 bases: TGTGCCAGCAGCGTAGGGACACACACTGAAGCTTTCTTT.

This clone was counted only a few times. The V gene is TRBV5-4, the J gene TRBJ2-6, with unresolved D. This CDR3 is 18 amino acids long. Germline V gene sequence: CDR1 SGHNT, CDR2 YYREEE (reference sequence). V lost 7 bases and J 4 bases, leaving 24 bases between the germline ends. The CDR3 sequence is CASGYGDGGAPGANVLTF. DNA for the CDR3: TGTGCCAGCGGCTATGGAGACGGCGGAGCTCCCGGGGCCAACGTCCTGACTTTC.

This chain links TRBV7-6 with TRBJ2-7; the D gene is possibly TRBD2 (5 bases). The CDR3 spans 13 residues. The V gene lost 5 bases and the J gene lost 6 bases, with 14 bases spanning the gap. Per the germline V gene, CDR1 is SGHVS and CDR2 is FNYEAQ. This CDR3 reads CASSNLAFFEQYF. In DNA form, the CDR3 reads TGTGCCAGCAGCAACCTAGCCTTCTTCGAGCAGTACTTC. The full variable domain, its missing parts supplied by reference TRBV7-6 and TRBJ2-7, is GAGVSQSPRYKVTKRGQDVALRCDPISGHVSLYWYRQALGQGPEFLTYFNYEAQQDKSGLPNDRFSAERPEGSISTLTIQRTEQRDSAMYRCASSNLAFFEQYFGPGTRLTVT.

V usage is TRBV10-3 and J usage is TRBJ1-1, with 8 bases identical to TRBD1. This CDR3 is built from 13 residues. Germline-derived CDR1 and CDR2 are ENHRY and SYGVKD. J gave up 4 bases and V 10 bases, and 8 bases lay outside the gene matches. In DNA, the CDR3 is TGTGCCACGCGACAGGGGTTGAGCACTGAAGCTTTCTTT. This translates into CATRQGLSTEAFF.

The chain carries TRBV5-6 and TRBJ2-7; 10 nucleotides line up with TRBD2. CDR3 length: 16 amino acids. Germline CDR1 reads SGHDT; CDR2 reads YYEEEE. V trimming: 2 bases; J trimming: 7 bases; junction bases outside the gene matches: 12. The CDR3 spells CASSFYRTSGIREQYF. The CDR3 bases are TGTGCCAGCAGCTTCTATAGGACTAGCGGTATTCGTGAGCAGTACTTC.

The rearrangement links TRBV2 to TRBJ2-1; 12 bases agree with TRBD2. The CDR3 spans 17 residues. Germline V gene lookup returns CDR1 SNHLY and CDR2 FYNNEI. Germline trimming cut 3 bases from V and 8 bases from J; bases unmatched to any gene: 11. The CDR3 DNA follows: TGTGCCAGCAGTGACCTTGGACTAGCGGGGCATGTATATGAGCAGTTCTTC. This sequence encodes CASSDLGLAGHVYEQFF.

DNA for the CDR3: TGTGCCAGCAGCCAAGATGGGACTAGCGGGGTCCGGGAGCTGTTTTTT. Translated: CASSQDGTSGVRELFF. The chain combines TRBV4-2 with TRBJ2-2; 13 bases fit TRBD2. Germline trimming cut 0 bases from V and 9 bases from J; bases unmatched to any gene: 4. Germline V CDR1 and CDR2: LGHNA, YNFKEQ. The CDR3 is 16 amino acids.

The genes are TRBV29-1 and TRBJ2-4, with D maybe TRBD1 (6 bases). The germline V and J ends were trimmed by 7 bases and 6 bases, with 13 bases remaining between them. Germline values: CDR1 SQVTM, CDR2 ANQGSEA. The CDR3 covers 12 residues. CDR3 nucleotides: TGCAGCGCTAATGTGGACAGAAACATTCAGTACTTC. This gives the protein CSANVDRNIQYF.

The chain combines TRBV13 with TRBJ2-1; 7 bases map to TRBD1. J lost 10 bases, V lost 5 bases, and 5 bases had no gene match. The CDR3 contains 12 residues. The germline V gene has CDR1 PRHDT and CDR2 FYEKMQ (reference sequence). The CDR3 coding sequence is TGTGCCAGCAGCCCAAACAGGGGAGAGCAGTTCTTC. This sequence encodes CASSPNRGEQFF.

This clone was recorded a few times. The chain joins TRBV7-2 to TRBJ2-7; 7 positions agree with TRBD1. The CDR3 loop spans 15 amino acids. V gave up 5 bases and J gave up 3 bases; unmatched junction bases: 10. In germline, CDR1 is SGHTA, CDR2 FQGNSA. CDR3 in amino acids: CASSLGRGIVYEQYF. The CDR3 nucleotides are TGTGCCAGCAGCCTCGGCAGGGGGATTGTCTACGAGCAGTACTTC. Based on the CDR3 plus reference TRBV7-2 and TRBJ2-7, the full variable domain is GAGVSQSPSNKVTEKGKDVELRCDPISGHTALYWYRQSLGQGLEFLIYFQGNSAPDKSGLPSDRFSAERTGGSVSTLTIQRTQQEDSAVYLCASSLGRGIVYEQYFGPGTRLTVT.

The chain employs TRBV6-1 and TRBJ2-7, with 7 bases aligning to TRBD1. CDR3 length: 14 amino acids. The germline V gene has CDR1 MNHNS and CDR2 SASEGT. J lost 4 bases, V lost 5 bases, and 8 bases had no gene match. The CDR3 bases are TGTGCCAGCAGTCCGACAGGGTCCCCTTACGAGCAGTACTTC. Translated, it gives CASSPTGSPYEQYF.

The chain couples TRBV4-1 to TRBJ2-5; TRBD2 aligns across 11 bases. The length of the CDR3 is 18 residues. Germline values: CDR1 MGHRA, CDR2 YSYEKL. The junction had 14 bases not matched to a gene; V was cut back by 4 bases and J by 4 bases. The CDR3: CASSPGAVSGGVGETQYF. The CDR3 DNA sequence: TGCGCCAGCAGCCCTGGTGCTGTTAGCGGGGGGGTCGGAGAGACCCAGTACTTC.

The CDR3 nucleotides read TGCGCCAGCAGCTTGGCCGGCCGGGGAGCAACTAATGAAAAACTGTTTTTT. This encodes CASSLAGRGATNEKLFF. The genes are TRBV5-1 and TRBJ1-4; unclear D gene. V gave up 0 bases and J gave up 0 bases, with 12 bases separating them. The CDR3 covers 17 residues. Germline V gene sequence: CDR1 SGHRS, CDR2 YFSETQ.

This clone was detected once. The J gene is TRBJ2-5, the V gene TRBV5-6; 12 bases are shared with TRBD2. This CDR3 spans 16 amino acids. V was clipped by 4 bases and J by 4 bases; unmatched bases: 8. The germline V gene encodes CDR1 SGHDT and CDR2 YYEEEE. The chain's CDR3 is CASSHPSGGVRETQYF. In nucleotides, the CDR3 is TGTGCCAGCAGCCACCCTAGCGGGGGGGTCCGAGAGACCCAGTACTTC.

The V call is TRBV6-6, the J call TRBJ2-2; D is possibly TRBD2 (5 bases). The germline CDR1 and CDR2 sequences are MNHNY and SVGAGI (reference sequence). The V gene lost 3 bases and the J gene lost 3 bases, with 8 bases spanning the gap. There are 14 residues in the CDR3. CDR3 DNA: TGTGCCAGCAGTTATGGGGAGCACACCGGGGAGCTGTTTTTT. It encodes CASSYGEHTGELFF.